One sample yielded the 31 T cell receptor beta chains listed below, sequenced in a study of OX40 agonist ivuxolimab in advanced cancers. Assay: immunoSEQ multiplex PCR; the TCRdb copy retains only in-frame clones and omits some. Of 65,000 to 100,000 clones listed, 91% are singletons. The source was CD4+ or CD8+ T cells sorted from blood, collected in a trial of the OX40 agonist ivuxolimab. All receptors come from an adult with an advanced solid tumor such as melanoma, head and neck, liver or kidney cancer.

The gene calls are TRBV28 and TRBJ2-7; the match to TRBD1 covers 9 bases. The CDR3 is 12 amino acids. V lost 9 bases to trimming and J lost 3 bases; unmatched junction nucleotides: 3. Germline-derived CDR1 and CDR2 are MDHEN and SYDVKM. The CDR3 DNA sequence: TGTGCCAGTAGGACAGGGGACTACGAGCAGTACTTC. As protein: CASRTGDYEQYF.

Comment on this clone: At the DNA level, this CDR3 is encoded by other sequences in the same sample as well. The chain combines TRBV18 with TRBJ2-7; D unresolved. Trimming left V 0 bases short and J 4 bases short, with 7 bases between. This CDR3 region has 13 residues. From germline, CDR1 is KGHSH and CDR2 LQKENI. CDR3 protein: CASSPPGDYEQYF. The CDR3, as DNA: TGTGCCAGCTCACCACCGGGTGATTACGAGCAGTACTTC. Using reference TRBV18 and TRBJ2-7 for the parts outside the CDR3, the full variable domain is NAGVMQNPRHLVRRRGQEARLRCSPMKGHSHVYWYRQLPEEGLKFMVYLQKENIIDESGMPKERFSAEFPKEGPSILRIQQVVRGDSAAYFCASSPPGDYEQYFGPGTRLTVT.

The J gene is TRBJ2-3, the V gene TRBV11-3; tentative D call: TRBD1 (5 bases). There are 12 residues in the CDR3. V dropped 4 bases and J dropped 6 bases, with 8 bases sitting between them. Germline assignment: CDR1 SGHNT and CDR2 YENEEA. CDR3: CASSWGADTQYF. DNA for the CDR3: TGTGCCAGCAGCTGGGGCGCCGATACGCAGTATTTT.

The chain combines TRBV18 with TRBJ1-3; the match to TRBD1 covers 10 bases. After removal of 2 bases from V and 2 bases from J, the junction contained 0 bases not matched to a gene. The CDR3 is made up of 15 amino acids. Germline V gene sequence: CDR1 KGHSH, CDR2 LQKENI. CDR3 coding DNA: TGTGCCAGCTCACCAGGGACAGGGGCTGGAAACACCATATATTTT. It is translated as CASSPGTGAGNTIYF.

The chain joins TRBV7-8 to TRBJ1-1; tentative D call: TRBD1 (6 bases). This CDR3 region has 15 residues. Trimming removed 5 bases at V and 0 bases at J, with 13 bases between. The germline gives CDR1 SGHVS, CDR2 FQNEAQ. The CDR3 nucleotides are TGTGCCAGCAGCAAATACGGACAGTTGAACACTGAAGCTTTCTTT. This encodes CASSKYGQLNTEAFF.

The CDR3 sequence: CASSVKGGAEAFF. CDR3 nucleotide sequence: TGTGCCAGCAGCGTAAAAGGGGGGGCTGAAGCTTTCTTT. V gene TRBV9 combines with J gene TRBJ1-1; D perhaps matches TRBD1 (6 bases). CDR1 and CDR2 (germline): SGDLS, YYNGEE. V was shortened by 1 base and J by 6 bases, with 10 bases between the two germline ends. This CDR3 has 13 residues. Full variable domain (outside the CDR3, taken from reference TRBV9 and TRBJ1-1): DSGVTQTPKHLITATGQRVTLRCSPRSGDLSVYWYQQSLDQGLQFLIQYYNGEERAKGNILERFSAQQFPDLHSELNLSSLELGDSALYFCASSVKGGAEAFFGQGTRLTVV.

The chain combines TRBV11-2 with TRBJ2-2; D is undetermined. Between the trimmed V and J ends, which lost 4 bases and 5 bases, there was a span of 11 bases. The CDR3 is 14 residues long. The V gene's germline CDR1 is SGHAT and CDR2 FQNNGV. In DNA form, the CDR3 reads TGTGCCAGCAGCTCGGCCGGCTTGACCGGGGAGCTGTTTTTT. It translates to CASSSAGLTGELFF.

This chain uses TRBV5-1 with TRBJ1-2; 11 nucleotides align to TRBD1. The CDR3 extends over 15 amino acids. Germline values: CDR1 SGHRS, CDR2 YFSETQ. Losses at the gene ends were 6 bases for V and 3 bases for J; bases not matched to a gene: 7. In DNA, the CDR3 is TGCGCCAGCAAAATGGCGGGACAGGGGGACTATGGCTACACCTTC. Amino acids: CASKMAGQGDYGYTF. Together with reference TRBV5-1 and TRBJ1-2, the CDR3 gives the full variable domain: KAGVTQTPRYLIKTRGQQVTLSCSPISGHRSVSWYQQTPGQGLQFLFEYFSETQRNKGNFPGRFSGRQFSNSRSEMNVSTLELGDSALYLCASKMAGQGDYGYTFGSGTRLTVV.

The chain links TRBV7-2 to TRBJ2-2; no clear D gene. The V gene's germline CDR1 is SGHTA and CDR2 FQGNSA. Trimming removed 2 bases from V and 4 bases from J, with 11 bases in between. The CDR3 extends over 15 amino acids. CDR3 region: CASSLLTASTGELFF. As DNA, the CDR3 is TGTGCCAGCAGCTTACTCACAGCGAGCACCGGGGAGCTGTTTTTT.

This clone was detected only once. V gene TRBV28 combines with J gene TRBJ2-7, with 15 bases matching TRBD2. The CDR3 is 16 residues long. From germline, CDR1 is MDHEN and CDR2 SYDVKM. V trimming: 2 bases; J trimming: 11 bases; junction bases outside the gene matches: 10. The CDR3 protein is CASSLEVRTSGRGKYF. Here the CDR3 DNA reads TGTGCCAGCAGTTTAGAGGTACGGACTAGCGGGAGGGGAAAGTACTTC.

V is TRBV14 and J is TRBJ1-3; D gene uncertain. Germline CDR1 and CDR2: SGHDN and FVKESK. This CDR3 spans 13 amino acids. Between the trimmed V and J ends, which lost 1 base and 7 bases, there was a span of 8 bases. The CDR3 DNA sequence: TGTGCCAGCAGCCAAGTACGGGGTAACACCATATATTTT. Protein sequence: CASSQVRGNTIYF.

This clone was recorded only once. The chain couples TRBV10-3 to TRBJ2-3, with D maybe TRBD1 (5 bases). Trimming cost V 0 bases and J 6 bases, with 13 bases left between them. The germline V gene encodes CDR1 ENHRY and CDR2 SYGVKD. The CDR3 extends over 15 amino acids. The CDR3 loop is CAISESGASPDTQYF. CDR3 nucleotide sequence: TGTGCCATCAGTGAGTCTGGGGCTTCTCCGGATACGCAGTATTTT.

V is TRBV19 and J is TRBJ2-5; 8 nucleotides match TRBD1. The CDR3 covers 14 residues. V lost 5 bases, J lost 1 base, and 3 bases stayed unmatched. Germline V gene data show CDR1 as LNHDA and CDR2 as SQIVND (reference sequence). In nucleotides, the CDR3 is TGTGCCAGTAGTCTCGGACAGGGCCAAGAGACCCAGTACTTC. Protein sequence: CASSLGQGQETQYF.

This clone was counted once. The CDR3 coding sequence is TGCGCCAGCAGCTTGACAGGGACCGGGTTCGCTGAAGCTTTCTTT. It is translated as CASSLTGTGFAEAFF. The gene calls are TRBV5-1 and TRBJ1-1, with a possible D match to TRBD1 (6 bases). The V end lost 1 base, the J end lost 6 bases, and 16 bases lay between the germline ends. The length of the CDR3 is 15 residues. The germline gives CDR1 SGHRS, CDR2 YFSETQ.

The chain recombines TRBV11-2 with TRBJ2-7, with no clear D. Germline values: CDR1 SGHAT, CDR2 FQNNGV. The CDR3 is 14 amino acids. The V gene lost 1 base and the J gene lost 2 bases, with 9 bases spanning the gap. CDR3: CASSLGAGPYEQYF. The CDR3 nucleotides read TGTGCCAGCAGCTTAGGAGCAGGCCCCTACGAGCAGTACTTC.

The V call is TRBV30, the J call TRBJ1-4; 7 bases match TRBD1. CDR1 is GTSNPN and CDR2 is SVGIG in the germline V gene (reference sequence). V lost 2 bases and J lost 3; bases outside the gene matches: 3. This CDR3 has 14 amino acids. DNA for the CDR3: TGTGCCTGGAGTCCCGGGACAGCTAATGAAAAACTGTTTTTT. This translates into CAWSPGTANEKLFF.

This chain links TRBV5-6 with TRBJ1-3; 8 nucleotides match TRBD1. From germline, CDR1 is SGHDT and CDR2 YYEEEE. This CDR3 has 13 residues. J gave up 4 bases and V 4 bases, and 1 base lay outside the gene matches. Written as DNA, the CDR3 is TGTGCCAGCAGCCGGACAGGGGGAAACACCATATATTTT. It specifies CASSRTGGNTIYF.

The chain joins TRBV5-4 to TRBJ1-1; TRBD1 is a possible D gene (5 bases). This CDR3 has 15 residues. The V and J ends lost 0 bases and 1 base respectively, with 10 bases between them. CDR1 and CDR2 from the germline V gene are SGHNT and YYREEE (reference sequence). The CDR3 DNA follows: TGTGCCAGCAGCTTGGGGGGACCGTGGAACACTGAAGCTTTCTTT. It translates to CASSLGGPWNTEAFF.

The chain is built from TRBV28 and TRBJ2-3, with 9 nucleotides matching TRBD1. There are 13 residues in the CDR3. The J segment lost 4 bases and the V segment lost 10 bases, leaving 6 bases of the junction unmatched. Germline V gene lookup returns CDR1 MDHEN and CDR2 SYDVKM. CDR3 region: CATGTGLPDTQYF. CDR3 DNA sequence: TGTGCCACGGGGACAGGGTTACCAGATACGCAGTATTTT.

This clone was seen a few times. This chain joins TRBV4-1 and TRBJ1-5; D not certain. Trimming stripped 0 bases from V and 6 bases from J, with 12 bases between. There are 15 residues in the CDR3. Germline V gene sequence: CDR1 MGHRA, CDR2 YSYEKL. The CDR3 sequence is CASSQEIWGGQPQHF. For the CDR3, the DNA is TGCGCCAGCAGCCAAGAAATATGGGGAGGTCAGCCCCAGCATTTT.

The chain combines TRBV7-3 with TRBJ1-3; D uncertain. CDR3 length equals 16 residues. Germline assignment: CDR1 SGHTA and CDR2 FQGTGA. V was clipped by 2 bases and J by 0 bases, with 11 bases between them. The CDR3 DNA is TGTGCCAGCAGCTTAGGTCCCCCGACCTCTGGAAACACCATATATTTT. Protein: CASSLGPPTSGNTIYF.

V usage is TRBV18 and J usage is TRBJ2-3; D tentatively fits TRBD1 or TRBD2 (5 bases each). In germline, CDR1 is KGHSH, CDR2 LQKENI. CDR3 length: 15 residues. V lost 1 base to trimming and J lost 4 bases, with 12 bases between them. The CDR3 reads CASSPRQGVADTQYF. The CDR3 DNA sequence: TGTGCCAGCTCACCACGGCAGGGAGTGGCAGATACGCAGTATTTT.

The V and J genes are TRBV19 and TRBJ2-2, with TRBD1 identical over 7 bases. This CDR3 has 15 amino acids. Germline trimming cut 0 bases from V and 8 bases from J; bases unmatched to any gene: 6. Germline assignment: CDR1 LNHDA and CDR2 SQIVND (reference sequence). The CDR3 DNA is TGTGCCAGTAGTATAGAGACAGGGCGATCGGGGGAGCTGTTTTTT. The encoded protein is CASSIETGRSGELFF.

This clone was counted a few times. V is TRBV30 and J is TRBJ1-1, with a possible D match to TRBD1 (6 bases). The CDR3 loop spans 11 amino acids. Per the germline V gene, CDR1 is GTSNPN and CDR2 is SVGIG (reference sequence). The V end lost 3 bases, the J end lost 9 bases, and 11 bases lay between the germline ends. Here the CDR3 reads CAWRAGVKAFF. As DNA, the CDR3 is TGTGCCTGGAGGGCAGGGGTAAAAGCTTTCTTT.

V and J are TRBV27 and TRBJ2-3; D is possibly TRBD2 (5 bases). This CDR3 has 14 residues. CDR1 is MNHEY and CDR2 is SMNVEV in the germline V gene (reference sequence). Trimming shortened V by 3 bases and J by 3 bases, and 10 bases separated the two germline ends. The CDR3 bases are TGTGCCAGCAGTTTTATCCTAGCAACAGATACGCAGTATTTT. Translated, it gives CASSFILATDTQYF.

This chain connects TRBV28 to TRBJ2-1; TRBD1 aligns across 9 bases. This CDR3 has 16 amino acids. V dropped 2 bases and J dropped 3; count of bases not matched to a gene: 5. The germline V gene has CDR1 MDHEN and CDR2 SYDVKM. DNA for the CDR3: TGTGCCAGCAGTTTACCCGGGACAGGGATCTACAATGAGCAGTTCTTC. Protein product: CASSLPGTGIYNEQFF.

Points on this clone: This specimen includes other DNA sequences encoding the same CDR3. This CDR3 is CASSLVSGRYNEQFF. The CDR3 coding sequence is TGTGCCAGCAGCTTAGTTAGCGGGAGATACAATGAGCAGTTCTTC. This chain uses TRBV7-6 with TRBJ2-1, with 9 bases matching TRBD2. The CDR3 has 15 residues. Germline V gene sequence: CDR1 SGHVS, CDR2 FNYEAQ. Germline trimming cut 1 base from V and 4 bases from J; bases unmatched to any gene: 2. Based on the CDR3 plus reference TRBV7-6 and TRBJ2-1, the full variable domain is GAGVSQSPRYKVTKRGQDVALRCDPISGHVSLYWYRQALGQGPEFLTYFNYEAQQDKSGLPNDRFSAERPEGSISTLTIQRTEQRDSAMYRCASSLVSGRYNEQFFGPGTRLTVL.

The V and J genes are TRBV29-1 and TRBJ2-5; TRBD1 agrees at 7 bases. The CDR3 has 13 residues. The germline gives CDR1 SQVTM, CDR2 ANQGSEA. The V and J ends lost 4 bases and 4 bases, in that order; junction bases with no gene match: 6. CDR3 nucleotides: TGCAGCGTTGGACAGGGAGTTGGAGAGACCCAGTACTTC. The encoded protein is CSVGQGVGETQYF.

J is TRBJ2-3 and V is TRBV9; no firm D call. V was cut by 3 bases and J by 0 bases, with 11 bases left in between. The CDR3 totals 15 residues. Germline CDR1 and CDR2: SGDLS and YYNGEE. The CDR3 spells CASSDTPRSTDTQYF. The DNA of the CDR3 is TGTGCCAGCAGCGACACCCCCCGGAGCACAGATACGCAGTATTTT.

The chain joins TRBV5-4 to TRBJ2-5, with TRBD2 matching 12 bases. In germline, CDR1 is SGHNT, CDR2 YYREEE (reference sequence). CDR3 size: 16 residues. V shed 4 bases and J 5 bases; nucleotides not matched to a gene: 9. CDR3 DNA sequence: TGTGCCAGCAGCCCCACCCCTAGCGGGAGGGACGAGACCCAGTACTTC. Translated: CASSPTPSGRDETQYF.

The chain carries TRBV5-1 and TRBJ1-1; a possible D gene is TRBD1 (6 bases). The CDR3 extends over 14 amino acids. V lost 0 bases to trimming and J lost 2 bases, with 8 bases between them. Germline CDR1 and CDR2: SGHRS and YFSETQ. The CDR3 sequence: CASSLDGGNTEAFF. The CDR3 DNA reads TGCGCCAGCAGCTTGGATGGGGGCAACACTGAAGCTTTCTTT.